A selection of T cell receptor beta chains follows, all from one sample in a study of blood T cell repertoires in COVID-19. The assay was immunoSEQ multiplex PCR, and TCRdb's table has in-frame clones only and misses some. The table shows 290,000 or so clones, with about 85% occurring only once. Sequences were obtained from peripheral blood. These receptors all come from a man aged 18 to 30 with active or convalescent COVID-19. CDR3s include the opening cysteine and the closing phenylalanine or tryptophan. Each record gives: J gene, V gene, D gene, clone size, CDR3 DNA, CDR3 protein. The D gene is left open where the match is weak. A row's size may be missing; if present it is once, few, many or a size class.

j_call: TRBJ1-1
v_call: TRBV5-4
d_call: .
clone_size: .
cdr3_nt: TGTGCCAGCAGCTTGGATGGGTCCGGGACTGAAGCTTTCTTT
cdr3_aa: CASSLDGSGTEAFF

j_call: TRBJ2-7
v_call: TRBV12-3/TRBV12-4
d_call: TRBD1
clone_size: .
cdr3_nt: TGTGCCAGCAGTGTCACAGGGGACGAGCAGTACTTC
cdr3_aa: CASSVTGDEQYF

j_call: TRBJ1-1
v_call: TRBV12-3/TRBV12-4
d_call: TRBD1
clone_size: .
cdr3_nt: TGTGCCAGCAACTCGGACAGGGGTACTGAAGCTTTCTTT
cdr3_aa: CASNSDRGTEAFF

j_call: TRBJ2-1
v_call: TRBV10-2
d_call: .
clone_size: .
cdr3_nt: TGCGCCAGCAGTGATTTTGAGGGGGGGGAGTTCTTC
cdr3_aa: CASSDFEGGEFF

j_call: TRBJ2-3
v_call: TRBV29-1
d_call: .
clone_size: once
cdr3_nt: TGCAGCGTTGGCCGTCGCGCCCTTAGCACAGATACGCAGTATTTT
cdr3_aa: CSVGRRALSTDTQYF

j_call: TRBJ1-2
v_call: TRBV11-2
d_call: .
clone_size: .
cdr3_nt: TGTGCCAGCAGCTTAGGGCGGGCGAACTATGGCTACACCTTC
cdr3_aa: CASSLGRANYGYTF

j_call: TRBJ2-1
v_call: TRBV5-1
d_call: .
clone_size: once
cdr3_nt: TGCGCCAGCAGCTTCGAGGGCCCAGAGCAGTTCTTC
cdr3_aa: CASSFEGPEQFF

j_call: TRBJ1-2
v_call: TRBV27
d_call: TRBD1
clone_size: .
cdr3_nt: TGTGCCAGCAGTTTTTACGGGACAGGGGAGGGCTACACCTTC
cdr3_aa: CASSFYGTGEGYTF

j_call: TRBJ1-3
v_call: TRBV6-5
d_call: .
clone_size: .
cdr3_nt: TGTGCCAGCAGTTGGGAGGGTGGTTTCTCTGGAAACACCATATATTTT
cdr3_aa: CASSWEGGFSGNTIYF

j_call: TRBJ1-5
v_call: TRBV6-5
d_call: TRBD1
clone_size: few
cdr3_nt: TGTGCCAGCAGCAAGGACAGGGCACAGCCCCAGCATTTT
cdr3_aa: CASSKDRAQPQHF

j_call: TRBJ1-5
v_call: TRBV15
d_call: .
clone_size: once
cdr3_nt: TGTGCCACCAGCAGAGACGGGGGCAATCAGCCCCAGCATTTT
cdr3_aa: CATSRDGGNQPQHF

j_call: TRBJ1-6
v_call: TRBV6-5
d_call: TRBD1
clone_size: .
cdr3_nt: TGTGCCAGCAGTTCCCTCTTTGGGACAGGGGATTCACCCCTCCACTTT
cdr3_aa: CASSSLFGTGDSPLHF

j_call: TRBJ2-1
v_call: TRBV11-3
d_call: .
clone_size: .
cdr3_nt: TGTGCCAGCAGCTTACGAGGGAGCCCCAATGAGCAGTTCTTC
cdr3_aa: CASSLRGSPNEQFF

j_call: TRBJ1-6
v_call: TRBV5-1
d_call: TRBD1
clone_size: .
cdr3_nt: TGCGCCAGCAGCTTGGAGGACAGGGGAAGGTCACCCCTCCACTTT
cdr3_aa: CASSLEDRGRSPLHF

j_call: TRBJ1-1
v_call: TRBV18
d_call: TRBD1
clone_size: .
cdr3_nt: TGTGCCAGCTCACCTCCAGGGACAGGGTTCTACACTGAAGCTTTCTTT
cdr3_aa: CASSPPGTGFYTEAFF

j_call: TRBJ2-7
v_call: TRBV28
d_call: TRBD2
clone_size: .
cdr3_nt: TGTGCCAGCAGGGTCGGGACTAGCGGGGCCTACGAGCAGTACTTC
cdr3_aa: CASRVGTSGAYEQYF

j_call: TRBJ2-5
v_call: TRBV27
d_call: .
clone_size: .
cdr3_nt: TGTGCCAGCAGTTTAGGGCTAGCGGAGACCCAGTACTTC
cdr3_aa: CASSLGLAETQYF

j_call: TRBJ1-5
v_call: TRBV4-1
d_call: .
clone_size: .
cdr3_nt: TGCGCCAGCAGCCAGGCCCTTTTTAGCAATCAGCCCCAGCATTTT
cdr3_aa: CASSQALFSNQPQHF

j_call: TRBJ1-6
v_call: TRBV28
d_call: .
clone_size: .
cdr3_nt: TGTGCCAGCAGTTTTCCCGCAGGGAACTCCTATAATTCACCCCTCCACTTT
cdr3_aa: CASSFPAGNSYNSPLHF

j_call: TRBJ2-3
v_call: TRBV11-2
d_call: TRBD2
clone_size: .
cdr3_nt: TGTGCCAGCAGCACCACGGCGGGAGGTGCAGATACGCAGTATTTT
cdr3_aa: CASSTTAGGADTQYF

j_call: TRBJ1-5
v_call: TRBV27
d_call: .
clone_size: .
cdr3_nt: TGTGCCAGCAGTTTACCGGGGATGGGCCAGCCCCAGCATTTT
cdr3_aa: CASSLPGMGQPQHF

j_call: TRBJ2-1
v_call: TRBV5-5
d_call: TRBD2
clone_size: once
cdr3_nt: TGTGCCAGCAGCACCCTAGCGGGAGGGCCCAATGAGCAGTTCTTC
cdr3_aa: CASSTLAGGPNEQFF

j_call: TRBJ1-2
v_call: TRBV12-3/TRBV12-4
d_call: TRBD1
clone_size: .
cdr3_nt: TGTGCCAGCAGCTTGACAGGGTGGGGCTACACCTTC
cdr3_aa: CASSLTGWGYTF

j_call: TRBJ2-3
v_call: TRBV5-1
d_call: TRBD2
clone_size: .
cdr3_nt: TGCGCCAGCAGCTCGCCTGTTAGCGGGATGGTTACAGATACGCAGTATTTT
cdr3_aa: CASSSPVSGMVTDTQYF

j_call: TRBJ1-1
v_call: TRBV10-3
d_call: .
clone_size: .
cdr3_nt: TGTGCCATCAGTGACGGGAAAGGGGAGGCTGAAGCTTTCTTT
cdr3_aa: CAISDGKGEAEAFF

j_call: TRBJ2-1
v_call: TRBV6-4
d_call: TRBD2
clone_size: .
cdr3_nt: TGTGCCAGCAGTGACTCTAGCGGGAGAGGGGGCGAGCAGTTCTTC
cdr3_aa: CASSDSSGRGGEQFF

j_call: TRBJ2-6
v_call: TRBV5-4
d_call: .
clone_size: .
cdr3_nt: TGTGCCAGCAGCTGGGGCCCGGGCTCTGGGGCCAACGTCCTGACTTTC
cdr3_aa: CASSWGPGSGANVLTF

j_call: TRBJ2-1
v_call: TRBV5-1
d_call: .
clone_size: .
cdr3_nt: TGCGCCAGCAGCTTGGTTCCCTACTTATACAATGAGCAGTTCTTC
cdr3_aa: CASSLVPYLYNEQFF

j_call: TRBJ2-7
v_call: TRBV10-1
d_call: .
clone_size: .
cdr3_nt: TGCGCCAGCAGTGAGGTTCGGCTCCCGGGGTACGAGCAGTACTTC
cdr3_aa: CASSEVRLPGYEQYF

j_call: TRBJ2-5
v_call: TRBV20-1
d_call: .
clone_size: .
cdr3_nt: TGCAGTGCTAGTGTGCAGGGGGAGACCCAGTACTTC
cdr3_aa: CSASVQGETQYF

j_call: TRBJ1-4
v_call: TRBV7-3
d_call: .
clone_size: .
cdr3_nt: TGTGCCAGCAGCTTGAGACAAGCAACTAATGAAAAACTGTTTTTT
cdr3_aa: CASSLRQATNEKLFF

j_call: TRBJ2-2
v_call: TRBV18
d_call: TRBD2
clone_size: .
cdr3_nt: TGTGCCAGCCCGATGCGGGAGGGCGTGGACACCGGGGAGCTGTTTTTT
cdr3_aa: CASPMREGVDTGELFF

j_call: TRBJ1-2
v_call: TRBV6-1
d_call: TRBD1
clone_size: .
cdr3_nt: TGTGCCAGCAGTGGCCGGGACAGGAGCTATGGCTACACCTTC
cdr3_aa: CASSGRDRSYGYTF

j_call: TRBJ2-3
v_call: TRBV6-2/TRBV6-3
d_call: TRBD1
clone_size: .
cdr3_nt: TGTGCCAGCAGTTACACTTTAAGGACAGGGGCCCCCCAGCCGCCAGATACGCAGTATTTT
cdr3_aa: CASSYTLRTGAPQPPDTQYF

j_call: TRBJ1-6
v_call: TRBV6-5
d_call: .
clone_size: .
cdr3_nt: TGTGCCAGCAGTTCACAGGGCAGCTCCTATAATTCACCCCTCCACTTT
cdr3_aa: CASSSQGSSYNSPLHF

j_call: TRBJ2-2
v_call: TRBV27
d_call: .
clone_size: once
cdr3_nt: TGTGCCGGTGGACACCCGAACACCGGGGAGCTGTTTTTT
cdr3_aa: CAGGHPNTGELFF

j_call: TRBJ1-4
v_call: TRBV9
d_call: .
clone_size: once
cdr3_nt: TGTGCCAGCAGCGTCAGGGGTGGGAATGAAAAACTGTTTTTT
cdr3_aa: CASSVRGGNEKLFF

j_call: TRBJ2-2
v_call: TRBV5-5
d_call: .
clone_size: .
cdr3_nt: TGTGCCAGCAGATCTCTTCCCGGTAACGGGGAGCTGTTTTTT
cdr3_aa: CASRSLPGNGELFF

j_call: TRBJ2-7
v_call: TRBV27
d_call: .
clone_size: .
cdr3_nt: TGTGCCAGCAGTACCCGAGACATACCCTACGAGCAGTACTTC
cdr3_aa: CASSTRDIPYEQYF

j_call: TRBJ2-5
v_call: TRBV19
d_call: TRBD1
clone_size: .
cdr3_nt: TGTGCCAGTAGTGCCGACAGGGGGCTTCAAGAGACCCAGTACTTC
cdr3_aa: CASSADRGLQETQYF

j_call: TRBJ1-4
v_call: TRBV27
d_call: .
clone_size: .
cdr3_nt: TGTGCCAGCAGTATGCTGCCAGGTGAAAAACTGTTTTTT
cdr3_aa: CASSMLPGEKLFF

j_call: TRBJ2-1
v_call: TRBV6-5
d_call: .
clone_size: .
cdr3_nt: TGTGCCAGCACCAACTGGGGCAACAATGAGCAGTTCTTC
cdr3_aa: CASTNWGNNEQFF

j_call: TRBJ2-1
v_call: TRBV4-2
d_call: TRBD2
clone_size: .
cdr3_nt: TGTGCCAGCAGCCAGGGACTAGCGGGAGTAGGCTACAATGAGCAGTTCTTC
cdr3_aa: CASSQGLAGVGYNEQFF

j_call: TRBJ2-2
v_call: TRBV9
d_call: .
clone_size: .
cdr3_nt: TGTGCCAGCAGCTCCCCAGGCACCGGGGAGCTGTTTTTT
cdr3_aa: CASSSPGTGELFF

j_call: TRBJ1-1
v_call: TRBV11-2
d_call: .
clone_size: .
cdr3_nt: TGTGCCAGCAGCAAGGACTTGAACACTGAAGCTTTCTTT
cdr3_aa: CASSKDLNTEAFF

j_call: TRBJ1-5
v_call: TRBV18
d_call: .
clone_size: .
cdr3_nt: TGTGCCAGCTCGGCCCAGGGTAGCAATCAGCCCCAGCATTTT
cdr3_aa: CASSAQGSNQPQHF

j_call: TRBJ1-2
v_call: TRBV7-9
d_call: .
clone_size: once
cdr3_nt: TGTGCCAGCAGCCCCGGGGGTCCTAACTATGGCTACACCTTC
cdr3_aa: CASSPGGPNYGYTF

j_call: TRBJ2-3
v_call: TRBV2
d_call: .
clone_size: .
cdr3_nt: TGTACCAGCACTCGGTTCAGCACAGATACGCAGTATTTT
cdr3_aa: CTSTRFSTDTQYF

j_call: TRBJ1-1
v_call: TRBV5-6
d_call: .
clone_size: .
cdr3_nt: TGTGCCAGCAGCCGACAGGCGTTCACTGAAGCTTTCTTT
cdr3_aa: CASSRQAFTEAFF

j_call: TRBJ1-2
v_call: TRBV7-9
d_call: .
clone_size: once
cdr3_nt: TGTGCCAGCAGCGACCGCCGTTTCGGGGATCGGAATTACTATGGCTACACCTTC
cdr3_aa: CASSDRRFGDRNYYGYTF

j_call: TRBJ1-1
v_call: TRBV7-2
d_call: .
clone_size: .
cdr3_nt: TGTGCCAGCAGCCTTAACGACAGGAACACTGAAGCTTTCTTT
cdr3_aa: CASSLNDRNTEAFF

j_call: TRBJ2-3
v_call: TRBV19
d_call: TRBD2
clone_size: .
cdr3_nt: TGTGCCAGTAGTATTACTAGCGGGGAAAGCACAGATACGCAGTATTTT
cdr3_aa: CASSITSGESTDTQYF

j_call: TRBJ2-3
v_call: TRBV3-1/TRBV3-2
d_call: .
clone_size: .
cdr3_nt: TGTGCCAGCAGCCAAGCCCAGGGGATTCAAGATACGCAGTATTTT
cdr3_aa: CASSQAQGIQDTQYF